These 12 T cell receptor beta chains were all obtained from the same sample, sequenced in a study of T cells in women clearing cervical HPV infection. The method was immunoSEQ multiplex PCR; TCRdb's version includes in-frame clones alone and lacks a portion of them. This listing includes roughly 45,000 clones. Sequenced material: blood buffy coat. These receptors all come from a woman aged 18-70 years with a cervical HPV16 infection that either progressed to CIN3+ or cleared (not recorded which).

Worth noting for this clone: The CDR3 goes on 3 residues after the read ends, and that part is filled in from the germline J gene. V and J are TRBV30 and TRBJ1-2, with 9 bases aligning to TRBD1. Germline CDR1 and CDR2: GTSNPN and SVGIG (reference sequence). The CDR3 spans 12 residues. The junction had 4 bases not matched to a gene; V was cut back by 6 bases and J by 5 bases. CDR3 DNA (partial): TGTGCCTGTCTCGGGACAGGGTATGGC. This encodes CACLGTGYG. The entire CDR3 protein reads CACLGTGYGYTF.

Remarks on this clone: The read halts 3 residues ahead of the CDR3 end, with the missing end drawn from the germline J gene. The chain links TRBV7-9 to TRBJ1-1; tentatively, D is TRBD1 (5 bases). The germline V gene encodes CDR1 SEHNR and CDR2 FQNEAQ (reference sequence). The CDR3 length is 12 residues. CDR3 DNA (partial): TGTGCCAGCAGCTTAAGGGGACTAGTA. It is translated as CASSLRGLV. The entire CDR3 sequence reads CASSLRGLVAFF.

Worth noting for this clone: The sequenced fragment ends 3 residues before the CDR3 boundary, so the rest is inferred from the germline J gene. The rearrangement uses TRBV20-1 and TRBJ2-7, with 12 bases lining up with TRBD2. The CDR3 length is 14 residues. The germline CDR1 and CDR2 sequences are DFQATT and SNEGSKA (reference sequence). The trim removed 5 bases at V and 4 bases at J, leaving 6 bases unmatched. Incomplete CDR3 DNA: TGCAGTGCTCAGACTAGCGGGGGCTGGTACGAG. Protein product: CSAQTSGGWYE. In full, the CDR3 reads CSAQTSGGWYEQYF.

In regard to this clone: Read coverage stops 3 residues before the CDR3 terminus; the germline J gene supplies the remainder. This chain joins TRBV7-7 and TRBJ2-5, with D possibly TRBD1 on 6 matching bases. V was shortened by 1 base and J by 4 bases, with 16 bases between the two germline ends. The CDR3 runs 16 residues. Germline CDR1 reads SSHAT; CDR2 reads FNYEAQ (reference sequence). The CDR3 DNA, read in part, is TGTGCCAGCAGCTTAGGTTCCAGGGGCAGCAGAGAGACC. Amino acids: CASSLGSRGSRET. In full, the CDR3 is CASSLGSRGSRETQYF.

With respect to this clone: The read ends 3 residues early relative to the CDR3; the germline J gene fills the gap. This chain connects TRBV10-3 to TRBJ2-3; TRBD1 matches 8 bases. CDR1 is ENHRY and CDR2 is SYGVKD in the germline V gene. Trimming cost V 3 bases and J 8 bases; bases outside gene matches: 7. The CDR3 sequence is 14 residues long. CDR3 amino acids: CAISDGQGKSTQYF. The CDR3 DNA, read in part, is TGTGCCATCAGTGACGGACAGGGAAAGAGTACG.

CDR3 sequence: CASSPTGEPSNQPQHF. The covered CDR3 bases are TGTGCCAGCTCACCGACAGGGGAGCCAAGCAATCAGCCC. The J gene is TRBJ1-5, the V gene TRBV18; 8 nucleotides match TRBD1. The observed sequence ends 3 residues before the CDR3 terminus, with the missing tail filled in from the germline J gene. The germline CDR1 and CDR2 sequences are KGHSH and LQKENI. The CDR3 has 16 amino acids. Germline trimming cut 3 bases from V and 1 base from J; bases unmatched to any gene: 5. The full variable domain, rest sourced from reference TRBV18 and TRBJ1-5, is NAGVMQNPRHLVRRRGQEARLRCSPMKGHSHVYWYRQLPEEGLKFMVYLQKENIIDESGMPKERFSAEFPKEGPSILRIQQVVRGDSAAYFCASSPTGEPSNQPQHFGDGTRLSIL.

A remark on this clone: Read sequence stops 3 residues before the CDR3 end, and the germline J gene provides the missing end. The V and J genes are TRBV7-9 and TRBJ1-5; 7 positions agree with TRBD1. This CDR3 contains 15 residues. Germline V gene lookup returns CDR1 SEHNR and CDR2 FQNEAQ (reference sequence). V shed 5 bases, J shed 4 bases, and the junction held 8 bases outside the gene matches. CDR3 loop: CASSGGDSQNQPQHF. CDR3 bases read: TGTGCCAGCAGCGGCGGGGACAGTCAAAATCAGCCC.

As to this clone: The read finishes 3 residues shy of the CDR3 end, and the germline J gene is used to complete it. V is TRBV2 and J is TRBJ2-5; 10 bases fit TRBD2. CDR1 and CDR2 from the germline V gene are SNHLY and FYNNEI. The CDR3 covers 15 residues. J gave up 5 bases and V 9 bases, and 12 bases lay outside the gene matches. The sequenced CDR3 bases are TGTGCCAGTTGCCCCAGCGGGGGGGCCGGGGAGACC. Encoded protein: CASCPSGGAGET. The CDR3, in full, reads CASCPSGGAGETQYF. Supplemented by reference TRBV2 and TRBJ2-5, the full variable domain reads EPEVTQTPSHQVTQMGQEVILRCVPISNHLYFYWYRQILGQKVEFLVSFYNNEISEKSEIFDDQFSVERPDGSNFTLKIRSTKLEDSAMYFCASCPSGGAGETQYFGPGTRLLVL.

Points on this clone: The missing CDR3 end, 3 residues past where the read stops, is filled in from the germline J gene. This rearrangement joins TRBV7-6 to TRBJ2-1; the match to TRBD2 covers 12 bases. This CDR3 is built from 16 residues. In germline, CDR1 is SGHVS, CDR2 FNYEAQ. V shed 5 bases and J 3 bases; nucleotides not matched to a gene: 5. CDR3 bases read: TGTGCCAGCAGCCTGCAACTAGCGGGGGGCTACAATGAG. This sequence encodes CASSLQLAGGYNE. The full CDR3 protein is CASSLQLAGGYNEQFF.

About this clone itself: Sequencing ends 3 residues short of the CDR3 end; the germline J gene provides the rest. The chain is built from TRBV19 and TRBJ2-6, with D perhaps TRBD1 (6 bases). The CDR3 runs 18 residues. Trimming left V 6 bases short and J 4 bases short, with 22 bases between. Germline assignment: CDR1 LNHDA and CDR2 SQIVND (reference sequence). This chain's CDR3 is CASRLTGQTANGANVLTF. The CDR3 bases that were read are TGTGCCAGTAGGCTGACAGGCCAAACTGCGAACGGGGCCAACGTC.

Concerning this clone itself: Germline is not matched at one junction end, which may reflect a read error. With the read ending 3 residues before the CDR3 end, the germline J gene is used to fill in that end. Other nucleotide sequences from this sample produce the same CDR3. The chain links TRBV7-9 to TRBJ1-3, with D possibly matching TRBD1 (6 bases). CDR1 SEHNR and CDR2 FQNEAQ come from the germline V gene (reference sequence). There are 14 residues in the CDR3. The CDR3 bases that were read are TGTGCCAGCAGCTCACAGGGACATCAAAACACG. Translating gives CASSSQGHQNT. The complete CDR3 protein is CASSSQGHQNTIYF.

With respect to this clone: The read comes to an end 3 residues before the CDR3 does, leaving the germline J gene to fill in the end. The gene calls are TRBV29-1 and TRBJ2-2; 10 nucleotides line up with TRBD2. This CDR3 contains 14 residues. After removal of 5 bases from V and 5 bases from J, the junction contained 5 bases not matched to a gene. Germline CDR1 reads SQVTM; CDR2 reads ANQGSEA. This CDR3 reads CSVKRGGGTGELFF. The part of the CDR3 DNA that was read is TGCAGCGTTAAGCGGGGGGGCGGAACCGGGGAG.